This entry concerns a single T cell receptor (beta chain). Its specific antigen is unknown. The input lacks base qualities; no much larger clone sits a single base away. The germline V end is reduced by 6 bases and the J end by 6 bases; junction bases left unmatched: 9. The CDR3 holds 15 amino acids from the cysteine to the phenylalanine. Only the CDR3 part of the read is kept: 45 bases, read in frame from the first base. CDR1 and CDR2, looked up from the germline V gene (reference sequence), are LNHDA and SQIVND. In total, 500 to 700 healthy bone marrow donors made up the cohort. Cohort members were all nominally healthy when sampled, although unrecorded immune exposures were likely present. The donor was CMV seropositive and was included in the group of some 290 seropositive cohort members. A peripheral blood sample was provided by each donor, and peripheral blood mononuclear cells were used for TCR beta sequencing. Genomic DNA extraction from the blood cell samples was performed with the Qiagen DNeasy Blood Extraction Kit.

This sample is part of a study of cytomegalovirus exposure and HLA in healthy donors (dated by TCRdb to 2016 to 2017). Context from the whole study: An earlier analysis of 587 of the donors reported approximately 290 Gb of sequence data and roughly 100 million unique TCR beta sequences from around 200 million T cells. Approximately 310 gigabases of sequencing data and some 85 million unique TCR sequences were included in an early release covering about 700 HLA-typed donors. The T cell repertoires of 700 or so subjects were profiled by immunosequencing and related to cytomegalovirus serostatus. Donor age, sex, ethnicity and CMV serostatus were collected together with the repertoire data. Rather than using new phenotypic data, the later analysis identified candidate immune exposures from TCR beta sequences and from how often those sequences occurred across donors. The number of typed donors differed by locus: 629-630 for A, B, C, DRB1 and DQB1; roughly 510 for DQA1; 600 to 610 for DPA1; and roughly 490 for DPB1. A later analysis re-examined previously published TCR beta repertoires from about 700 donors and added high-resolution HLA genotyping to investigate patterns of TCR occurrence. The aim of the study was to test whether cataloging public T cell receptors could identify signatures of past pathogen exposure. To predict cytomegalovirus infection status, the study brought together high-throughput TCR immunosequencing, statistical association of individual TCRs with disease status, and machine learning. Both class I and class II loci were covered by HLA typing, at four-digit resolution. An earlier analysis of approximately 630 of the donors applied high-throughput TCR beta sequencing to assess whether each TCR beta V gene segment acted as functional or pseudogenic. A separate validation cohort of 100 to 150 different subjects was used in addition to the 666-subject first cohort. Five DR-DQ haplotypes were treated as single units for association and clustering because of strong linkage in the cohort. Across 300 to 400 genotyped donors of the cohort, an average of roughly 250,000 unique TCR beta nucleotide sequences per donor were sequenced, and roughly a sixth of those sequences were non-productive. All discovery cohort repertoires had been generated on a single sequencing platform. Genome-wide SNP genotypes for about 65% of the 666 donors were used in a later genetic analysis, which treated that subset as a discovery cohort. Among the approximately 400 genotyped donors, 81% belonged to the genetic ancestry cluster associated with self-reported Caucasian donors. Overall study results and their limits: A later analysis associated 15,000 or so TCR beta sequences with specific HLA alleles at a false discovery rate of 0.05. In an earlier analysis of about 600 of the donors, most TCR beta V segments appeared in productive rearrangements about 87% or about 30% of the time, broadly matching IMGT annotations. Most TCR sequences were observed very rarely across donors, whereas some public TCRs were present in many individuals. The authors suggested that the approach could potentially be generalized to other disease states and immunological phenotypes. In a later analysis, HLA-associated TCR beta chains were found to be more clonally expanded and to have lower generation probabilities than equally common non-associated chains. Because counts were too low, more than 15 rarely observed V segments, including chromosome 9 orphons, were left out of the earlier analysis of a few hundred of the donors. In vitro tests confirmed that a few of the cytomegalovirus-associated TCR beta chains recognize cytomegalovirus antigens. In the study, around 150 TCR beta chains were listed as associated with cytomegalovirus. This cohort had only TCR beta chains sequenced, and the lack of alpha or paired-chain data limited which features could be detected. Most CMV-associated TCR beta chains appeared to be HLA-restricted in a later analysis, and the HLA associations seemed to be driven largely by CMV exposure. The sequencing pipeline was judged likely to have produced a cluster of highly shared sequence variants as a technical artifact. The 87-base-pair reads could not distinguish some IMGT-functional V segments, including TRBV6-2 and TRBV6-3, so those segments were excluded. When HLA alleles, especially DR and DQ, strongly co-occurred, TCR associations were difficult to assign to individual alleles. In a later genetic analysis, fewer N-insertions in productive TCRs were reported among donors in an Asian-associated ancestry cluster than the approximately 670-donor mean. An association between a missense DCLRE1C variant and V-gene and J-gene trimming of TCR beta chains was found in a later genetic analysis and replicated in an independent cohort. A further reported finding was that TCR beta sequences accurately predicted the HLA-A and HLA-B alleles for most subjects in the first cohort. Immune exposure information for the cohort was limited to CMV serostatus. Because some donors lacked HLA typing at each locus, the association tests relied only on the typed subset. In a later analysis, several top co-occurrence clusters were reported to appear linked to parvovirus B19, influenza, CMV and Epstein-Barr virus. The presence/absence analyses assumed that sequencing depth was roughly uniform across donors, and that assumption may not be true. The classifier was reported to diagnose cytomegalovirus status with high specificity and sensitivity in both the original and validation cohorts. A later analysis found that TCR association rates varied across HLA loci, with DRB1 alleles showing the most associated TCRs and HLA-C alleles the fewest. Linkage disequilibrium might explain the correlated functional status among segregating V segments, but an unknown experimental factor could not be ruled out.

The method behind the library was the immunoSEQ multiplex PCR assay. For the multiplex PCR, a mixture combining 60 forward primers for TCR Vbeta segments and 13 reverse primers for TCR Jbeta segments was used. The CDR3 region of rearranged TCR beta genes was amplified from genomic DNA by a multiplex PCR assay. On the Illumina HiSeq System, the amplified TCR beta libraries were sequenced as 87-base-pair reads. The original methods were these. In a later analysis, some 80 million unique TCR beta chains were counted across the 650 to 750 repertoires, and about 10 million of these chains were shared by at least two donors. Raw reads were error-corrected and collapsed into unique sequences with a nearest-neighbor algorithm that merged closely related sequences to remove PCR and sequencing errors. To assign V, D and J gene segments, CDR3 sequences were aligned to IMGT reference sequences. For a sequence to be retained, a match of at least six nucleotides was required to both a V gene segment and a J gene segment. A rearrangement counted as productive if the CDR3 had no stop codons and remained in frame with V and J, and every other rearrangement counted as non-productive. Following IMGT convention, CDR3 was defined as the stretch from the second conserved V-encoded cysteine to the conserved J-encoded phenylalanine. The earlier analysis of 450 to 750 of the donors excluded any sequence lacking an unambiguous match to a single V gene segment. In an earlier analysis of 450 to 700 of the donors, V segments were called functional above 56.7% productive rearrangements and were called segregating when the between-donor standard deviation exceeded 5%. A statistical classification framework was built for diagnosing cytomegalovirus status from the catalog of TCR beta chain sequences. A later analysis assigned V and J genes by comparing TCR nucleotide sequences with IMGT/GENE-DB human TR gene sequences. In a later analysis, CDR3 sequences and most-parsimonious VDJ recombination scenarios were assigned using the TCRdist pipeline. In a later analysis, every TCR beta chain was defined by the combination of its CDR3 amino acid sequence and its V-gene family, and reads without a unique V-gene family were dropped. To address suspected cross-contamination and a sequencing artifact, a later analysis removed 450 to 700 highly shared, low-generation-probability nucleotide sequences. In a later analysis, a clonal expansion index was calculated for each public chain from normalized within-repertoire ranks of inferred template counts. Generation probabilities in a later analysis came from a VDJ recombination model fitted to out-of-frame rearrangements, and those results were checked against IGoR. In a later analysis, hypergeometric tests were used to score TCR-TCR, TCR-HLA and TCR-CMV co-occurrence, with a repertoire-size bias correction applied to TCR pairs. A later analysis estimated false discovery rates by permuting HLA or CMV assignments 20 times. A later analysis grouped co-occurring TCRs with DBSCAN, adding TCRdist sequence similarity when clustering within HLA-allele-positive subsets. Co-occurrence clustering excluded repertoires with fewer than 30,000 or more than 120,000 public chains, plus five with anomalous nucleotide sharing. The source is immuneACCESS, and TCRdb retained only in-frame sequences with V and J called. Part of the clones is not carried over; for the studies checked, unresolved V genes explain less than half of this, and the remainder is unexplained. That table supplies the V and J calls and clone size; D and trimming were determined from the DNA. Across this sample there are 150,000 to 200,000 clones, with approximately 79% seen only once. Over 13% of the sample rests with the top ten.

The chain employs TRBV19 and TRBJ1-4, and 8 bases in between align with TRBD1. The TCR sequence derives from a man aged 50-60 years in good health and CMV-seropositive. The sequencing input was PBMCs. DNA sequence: TGTGCCAGTAGACCTCAGGGGGCCTTGGATGAAAAACTGTTTTTT. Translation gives CASRPQGALDEKLFF.